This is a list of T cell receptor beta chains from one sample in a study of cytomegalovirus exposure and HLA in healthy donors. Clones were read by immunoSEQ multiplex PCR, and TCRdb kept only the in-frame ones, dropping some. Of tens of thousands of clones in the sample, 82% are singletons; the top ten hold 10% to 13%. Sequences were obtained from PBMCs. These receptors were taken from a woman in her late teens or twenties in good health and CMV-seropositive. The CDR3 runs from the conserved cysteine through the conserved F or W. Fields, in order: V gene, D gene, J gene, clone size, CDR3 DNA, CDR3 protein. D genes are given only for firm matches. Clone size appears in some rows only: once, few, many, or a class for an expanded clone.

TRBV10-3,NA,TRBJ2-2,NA,TGTGCCATCAGGACAAACACCGGGGAGCTGTTTTTT,CAIRTNTGELFF
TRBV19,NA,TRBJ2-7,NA,TGTGCCAGTAGTATCGCAGGGGCGCTGGACGAGCAGTACTTC,CASSIAGALDEQYF
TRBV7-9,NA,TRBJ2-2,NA,TGTGCCAGCAGCCCCCGTTCAGGTGCCGGGGAGCTGTTTTTT,CASSPRSGAGELFF
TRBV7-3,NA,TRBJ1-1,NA,TGTGCCAGCAGCTCCAATCAGGGTTTTGAAGCTTTCTTT,CASSSNQGFEAFF
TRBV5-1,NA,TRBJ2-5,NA,TGCGCCAGCAGCTTGATAGGGGGATTGTCAGAGACCCAGTACTTC,CASSLIGGLSETQYF
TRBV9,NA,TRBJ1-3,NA,TGTGCCAGCAGCCGGGGAGGGAACTTCGGCTCTGGAAACACCATATATTTT,CASSRGGNFGSGNTIYF
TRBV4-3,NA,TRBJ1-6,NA,TGCGCCAGCAGCCAAGATCGAAACCTAAACTCACCCCTCCACTTT,CASSQDRNLNSPLHF
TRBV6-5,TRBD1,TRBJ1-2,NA,TGTGCCAGCAGTTATAAGGGACAGCTCTATGGCTACACCTTC,CASSYKGQLYGYTF
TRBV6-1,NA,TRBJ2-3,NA,TGTGCCAGCAGTGAGAGGGAAACAGATACGCAGTATTTT,CASSERETDTQYF
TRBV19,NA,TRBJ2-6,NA,TGTGCCAGTAGTATGGGCGACATCTCTGGGGCCAACGTCCTGACTTTC,CASSMGDISGANVLTF
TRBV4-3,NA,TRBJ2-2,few,TGCGCCAGCAGCCACGCTGGACAGTCATTCGGGGAGCTGTTTTTT,CASSHAGQSFGELFF
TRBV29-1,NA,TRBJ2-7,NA,TGCAGCGTTGTTTGGAGGGGCGAGCAGTACTTC,CSVVWRGEQYF
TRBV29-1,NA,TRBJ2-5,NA,TGCAGCGTTAAAGGCGGGACAAGTGACAGGGCCCAGTACTTC,CSVKGGTSDRAQYF
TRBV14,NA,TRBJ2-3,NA,TGTGCCAGCAGTCCCAGGGTCCGGGATACGCAGTATTTT,CASSPRVRDTQYF
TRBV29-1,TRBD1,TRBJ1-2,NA,TGCAGCGTTGAAGCCGGACAGGGGATCTATGGCTACCCCTTC,CSVEAGQGIYGYPF
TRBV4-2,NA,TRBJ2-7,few,TGTGCCAGCAGCCAGAGTAACGAGCAGTACTTC,CASSQSNEQYF
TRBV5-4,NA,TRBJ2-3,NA,TGTGCCAGCAGCTCGCCAGGGCAGCGAACTAGCACAGATACGCAGTATTTT,CASSSPGQRTSTDTQYF
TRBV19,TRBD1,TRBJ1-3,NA,TGTGCCAGTAGTCTCGACAGGGGTCCTGGAAACACCATATATTTT,CASSLDRGPGNTIYF
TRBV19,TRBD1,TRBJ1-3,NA,TGTGCCAGTAAGCGGGACAGGGGTCTTTCTGGAAACACCATATATTTT,CASKRDRGLSGNTIYF
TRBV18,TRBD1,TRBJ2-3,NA,TGTGCCAGCTCACAACGGGACAGGGCTAACACAGATACGCAGTATTTT,CASSQRDRANTDTQYF
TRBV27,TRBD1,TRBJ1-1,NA,TGTGCCAGCAGTTTATATGGGACAGGGGGAGGGACTGAAGCTTTCTTT,CASSLYGTGGGTEAFF
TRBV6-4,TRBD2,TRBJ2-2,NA,TGTGCCAGCAGTCCGGGCGGCGGGAGTTCGGGGGAGCTGTTTTTT,CASSPGGGSSGELFF
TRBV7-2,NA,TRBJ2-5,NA,TGTGCCAGCAGCCTCACAGGGAGCCAAGAGACCCAGTACTTC,CASSLTGSQETQYF
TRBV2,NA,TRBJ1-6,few,TGTGCCAGCAGTGAGGCGGGCTGGGGTGGTTCACCCCTCCACTTT,CASSEAGWGGSPLHF
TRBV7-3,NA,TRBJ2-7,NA,TGTGCCAGCAGCTTAGGTCAGGACTCCTACGAGCAGTACTTC,CASSLGQDSYEQYF
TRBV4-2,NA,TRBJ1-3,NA,TGTGCCAGCAGCCAAGCGGACGGTAGAGGGAGCTCTGGAAACACCATATATTTT,CASSQADGRGSSGNTIYF